The source of this T cell receptor (beta chain) is a study of blood T cell repertoires in COVID-19. On the study more broadly: Sample material is recorded as cDNA or gDNA derived from T cells, B-cell-depleted T cells, or PBMCs.

Germline assignment: CDR1 LGHDT and CDR2 YNNKEL (reference sequence). CDR3 length: 15 residues. V lost 5 bases and J lost 3; bases outside the gene matches: 5. TCRdb keeps only in-frame clones here, not all; method: immunoSEQ multiplex PCR. This table holds a few hundred thousand clones, about 85% found once. The chain has TRBV3-1 (or the pseudogene TRBV3-2) and TRBJ1-2; 11 bases fit TRBD1. Sequencing was done on a sample of peripheral blood. The source is a woman older than 75 with active or convalescent COVID-19. CDR3 sequence: CASSNWDRGDYGYTF. The CDR3 nucleotides are TGTGCCAGCAGCAACTGGGACAGGGGGGACTATGGCTACACCTTC.